The 5 T cell receptor beta chains presented below share a single source sample, sequenced in a study of cytomegalovirus exposure and HLA in healthy donors. This PCR relied on a set of 60 Vbeta primers and 13 Jbeta primers. Here immunoSEQ multiplex PCR was the method, and the copy in TCRdb shows in-frame clones only, minus some. Among around 110,000 clones, under 80% were seen once, and the ten largest hold around 5.8%. Sequencing input: PBMCs. The receptors originated from a woman aged 45-60 years in good health and CMV-seropositive.

This chain uses TRBV28 with TRBJ1-2; TRBD1 might be the D (6 bases). Deletions cut 5 bases from V and 1 base from J, with 11 bases between. In germline, CDR1 is MDHEN, CDR2 SYDVKM. CDR3 size: 14 residues. In DNA, the CDR3 is TGTGCCAGCAGTCAGACAGGCATTAACTATGGCTACACCTTC. Its protein product is CASSQTGINYGYTF.

The J gene is TRBJ1-3, the V gene TRBV5-4, with D maybe TRBD1 (6 bases). Trimming cost V 0 bases and J 3 bases, with 10 bases left between them. The CDR3 is 15 residues long. Per the germline V gene, CDR1 is SGHNT and CDR2 is YYREEE (reference sequence). CDR3 coding DNA: TGTGCCAGCAGCTTGGCCGGCAGGGGTGGAAACACCATATATTTT. As protein: CASSLAGRGGNTIYF.

As DNA, the CDR3 is TGTGCCAGCAGCAAGACAGGATACAATCAGCCCCAGCATTTT. It encodes CASSKTGYNQPQHF. The V gene is TRBV2, the J gene TRBJ1-5, with D perhaps TRBD1 (6 bases). Trimming stripped 6 bases from V and 3 bases from J, with 12 bases between. Germline loops: CDR1 SNHLY, CDR2 FYNNEI. This CDR3 spans 14 amino acids.

This clone was found a few times. This chain joins TRBV6-6 and TRBJ1-3; the D gene is possibly TRBD1 (6 bases). Per germline, CDR1 MNHNY and CDR2 SVGAGI (reference sequence). V was trimmed by 8 bases and J by 2 bases, leaving 10 bases between them. The CDR3 is 13 amino acids. The CDR3 sequence is CASGGGPGNTIYF. The CDR3 nucleotides read TGTGCCAGCGGCGGGGGGCCTGGAAACACCATATATTTT.

The chain has TRBV5-1 and TRBJ2-2; 10 nucleotides match TRBD2. Germline V gives CDR1 SGHRS, CDR2 YFSETQ. V shed 7 bases, J shed 4 bases, and the junction held 4 bases outside the gene matches. The CDR3 is made up of 14 amino acids. The CDR3 DNA reads TGCGCCAGCTCAGCGGGGGGGAGCACCGGGGAGCTGTTTTTT. This gives the protein CASSAGGSTGELFF. Based on the CDR3 plus reference TRBV5-1 and TRBJ2-2, the full variable domain is KAGVTQTPRYLIKTRGQQVTLSCSPISGHRSVSWYQQTPGQGLQFLFEYFSETQRNKGNFPGRFSGRQFSNSRSEMNVSTLELGDSALYLCASSAGGSTGELFFGEGSRLTVL.